Given below is one T cell receptor (beta chain) in context. MiXCR, run by TCRdb on the 5' RACE reads, gives a single entry per CDR3 protein. The sample lists roughly 41,000 distinct CDR3 sequences, 5% to 5.5% occurring once. This sample stems from a study of early T cells in non-severe SARS-CoV-2 infection. The sequencing here drew on whole blood, taken at baseline. This sequence was found in an adult who was a healthcare worker with PCR-confirmed SARS-CoV-2 infection or an uninfected control (not recorded which).

CDR3 DNA sequence: TGTGCCAGCAGTGAATTGAGGGCTTCACCCCTCCACTTT. It encodes CASSELRASPLHF. The chain combines TRBV6-1 with TRBJ1-6; no reliable D call. Looked up from germline, CDR1 is MNHNS and CDR2 is SASEGT. The CDR3 has 13 amino acids. V was clipped by 2 bases and J by 9 bases, with 8 bases between them.